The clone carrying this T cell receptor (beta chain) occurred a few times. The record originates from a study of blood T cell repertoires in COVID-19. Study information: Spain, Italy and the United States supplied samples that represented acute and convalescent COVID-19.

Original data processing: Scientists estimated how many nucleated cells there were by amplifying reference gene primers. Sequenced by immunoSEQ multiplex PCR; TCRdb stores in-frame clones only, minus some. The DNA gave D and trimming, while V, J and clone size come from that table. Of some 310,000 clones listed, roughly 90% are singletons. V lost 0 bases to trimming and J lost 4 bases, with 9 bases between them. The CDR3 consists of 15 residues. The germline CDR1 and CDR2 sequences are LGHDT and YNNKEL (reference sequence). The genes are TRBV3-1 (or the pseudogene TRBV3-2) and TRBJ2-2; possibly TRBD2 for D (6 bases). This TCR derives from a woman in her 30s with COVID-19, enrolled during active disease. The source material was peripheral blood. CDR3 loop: CASSQDWGLTGELFF. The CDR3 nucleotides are TGTGCCAGCAGCCAAGATTGGGGACTCACCGGGGAGCTGTTTTTT.